The clone carrying this T cell receptor beta chain was counted at least ten times. Its antigen remains unknown. The data stem from a study of T-cell reconstitution after alpha-beta-depleted transplantation in children. A library of TCRbeta sequences, prepared with unique molecular identifiers, was generated. One entry per CDR3 protein results from TCRdb running MiXCR on the PCR reads. The table lists 330,000 or so distinct CDR3 sequences, 10% of them singletons, with about 8% in the top ten. The V and J ends lost 0 bases and 9 bases respectively, with 3 bases between them. Germline values: CDR1 SGHKS, CDR2 YYEKEE (reference sequence). The CDR3 consists of 10 residues. Study results and caveats: Once a year had passed after transplant, T-cell counts and diversity came mostly from newly produced T cells. Two months or so post-transplant, alpha-beta T cells reportedly derived from several hundred expanded graft clones.

This TCR came from a boy under three years old with acute myeloid leukemia, due to receive a stem cell transplant. The chain employs TRBV5-5 and TRBJ2-5; D is uncertain. The sequences come from PBMCs, collected before TCRalphabeta/CD19-depleted stem cell transplant. CDR3 region: CASSLEAQYF. CDR3 coding DNA: TGTGCCAGCAGCTTGGAGGCCCAGTACTTC. The whole variable domain, filled in from reference TRBV5-5 and TRBJ2-5, reads DAGVTQSPTHLIKTRGQQVTLRCSPISGHKSVSWYQQVLGQGPQFIFQYYEKEERGRGNFPDRFSARQFPNYSSELNVNALLLGDSALYLCASSLEAQYFGPGTRLLVL.